This TCR beta chain comes out of a study of blood T cell repertoires in COVID-19. For the study at large: Donors in the United States, Italy and Spain gave samples during acute or convalescent COVID-19. T cells, B-cell-depleted T cells, or PBMCs supplied cDNA or gDNA.

The authors' processing: Amplified reference gene primers provided the basis for estimating nucleated cell counts. Sequenced by immunoSEQ multiplex PCR; TCRdb stores in-frame clones only, minus some. V and J calls and clone size come straight from that table; D and trimming were deduced from the DNA. This sample has 40,000 to 50,000 clones, with more than 75% found just once. The receptor was derived from a human donor in a cohort sampled during active COVID-19. Source material: peripheral blood.

CDR3 in amino acids: CASSEMTSVDIQYF. In nucleotides, the CDR3 is TGTGCCAGCAGTGAAATGACTAGCGTTGACATTCAGTACTTC. The chain is built from TRBV2 and TRBJ2-4, with TRBD2 matching 8 bases. CDR1 SNHLY and CDR2 FYNNEI come from the germline V gene. The CDR3 has 14 amino acids. With V trimmed by 2 bases and J by 8 bases, 5 bases remained unmatched.